This TCR beta chain was recorded in a study of T cells in Graves' hyperthyroidism and ophthalmopathy. Study background: Peripheral blood was obtained at initial diagnosis, preceding any treatment. Findings of the study overall: The majority of expanded thyroid clonotypes above 0.001 also appeared in blood. Ophthalmopathy could be told apart from stable hyperthyroidism with a 13 V-J model.

This clonotype came up many times. Its antigen is as yet unknown. A lack of ophthalmopathy progression within 18 months defined stable Graves' hyperthyroidism. J gave up 13 bases and V 0 bases, and 6 bases lay outside the gene matches. Germline V gene data show CDR1 as GTSNPN and CDR2 as SVGIG (reference sequence). The length of the CDR3 is 14 residues. Amplification of TCR beta CDR3 regions used RNA as the template. Initially, a first-round RT-PCR of the TCR CDR3 employed the HTBI primer set. From the multiplex PCR reads, TCRdb called clonotypes with MiXCR, one entry per CDR3 protein. In the table there are some 770,000 distinct CDR3 sequences, over 15% of which are singletons.

This chain links TRBV30 with TRBJ2-1, with 13 bases that match TRBD2. The sequence came from a man in his late teens or twenties with Graves' hyperthyroidism. Sequences were obtained from blood. The CDR3 here is CAWSVPGLAGYQFF. CDR3 bases: TGTGCCTGGAGTGTCCCGGGACTAGCGGGATATCAGTTCTTC.